Listed below are T cell receptor beta chains from one sample, sequenced in a study of early T cells in non-severe SARS-CoV-2 infection. One entry per CDR3 protein, called by TCRdb with MiXCR from the 5' RACE reads. The table includes about 77,000 distinct CDR3 sequences, over 4% detected once. The material sequenced was whole blood, taken at baseline. The receptors derive from an adult who was a healthcare worker with PCR-confirmed SARS-CoV-2 infection or an uninfected control (not recorded which). The CDR3 runs from the conserved cysteine through the conserved F or W. A D gene is named only where the DNA matches it firmly. Rows may omit the clone size; those that give it use once, few, many or a size class.

CDR3,DNA,V,J,D,size
CASSSGERSNQPQHF,TGCGCCAGCAGCTCGGGAGAGCGGAGCAATCAGCCCCAGCATTTT,TRBV5-1,TRBJ1-5,-,few
CASSLEGRDTEAFF,TGCGCCAGCAGCTTGGAAGGACGGGACACTGAAGCTTTCTTT,TRBV5-1,TRBJ1-1,-,few
CASSLVGYEQFF,TGTGCCAGCAGCTTAGTTGGATACGAGCAGTTCTTC,TRBV7-6,TRBJ2-1,-,many
CASSLEQGANTGELFF,TGTGCCAGCAGCTTAGAGCAGGGGGCGAACACCGGGGAGCTGTTTTTT,TRBV7-7,TRBJ2-2,TRBD1,-
CASSHRATTGKYNEQFF,TGTGCCAGCAGTCACCGGGCGACTACCGGCAAGTACAATGAGCAGTTCTTC,TRBV6-5,TRBJ2-1,-,many
CASSPQGRDEQFF,TGTGCCAGCAGCCCACAGGGCCGGGATGAGCAGTTCTTC,TRBV5-6,TRBJ2-1,-,-
CASSLGEGASNQPQHF,TGTGCCAGCAGCCTAGGGGAGGGGGCGAGCAATCAGCCCCAGCATTTT,TRBV6-6,TRBJ1-5,TRBD1,few
CSASRAGGSGDTQYF,TGCAGTGCTAGTAGAGCGGGAGGGTCAGGAGATACGCAGTATTTT,TRBV20-1,TRBJ2-3,TRBD2,-
CASSGLAGVIADEQFF,TGTGCCAGCAGCGGGCTAGCGGGAGTTATAGCGGATGAGCAGTTCTTC,TRBV21-1,TRBJ2-1,-,many
CASGTGTTEAFF,TGTGCCAGCGGAACAGGGACCACTGAAGCTTTCTTT,TRBV25-1,TRBJ1-1,-,few
CASSPPKGANSPLHF,TGTGCCAGCTCACCACCGAAGGGGGCGAATTCACCCCTCCACTTT,TRBV18,TRBJ1-6,TRBD1,many
CASSFRGGGTYNEQFF,TGTGCCAGCAGTTTCCGCGGGGGAGGGACCTACAATGAGCAGTTCTTC,TRBV11-2,TRBJ2-1,TRBD2,-
CASSVSRGGEQYF,TGTGCCAGCAGTGTCTCTCGGGGAGGCGAGCAGTACTTC,TRBV2,TRBJ2-7,-,-
CASRSRDRDTEAFF,TGTGCCAGCAGGTCCCGGGACAGGGACACTGAAGCTTTCTTT,TRBV6-5,TRBJ1-1,TRBD1,many
CASHRGNGETQYF,TGCGCCAGTCACCGGGGGAACGGGGAGACCCAGTACTTC,TRBV10-2,TRBJ2-5,-,many
CAISGRDRPTNYGYTF,TGTGCCATCAGTGGCCGGGACAGGCCGACTAACTATGGCTACACCTTC,TRBV10-3,TRBJ1-2,TRBD1,few
CASSLATRNSPLHF,TGTGCCAGCAGCTTAGCTACCCGTAATTCACCCCTCCACTTT,TRBV7-2,TRBJ1-6,-,few
CASSNLQTVTEAFF,TGTGCCAGCAGCAACCTACAGACTGTAACTGAAGCTTTCTTT,TRBV5-4,TRBJ1-1,-,many
CATMRQGSDTQYF,TGTGCCACCATGAGACAGGGTTCAGATACGCAGTATTTT,TRBV24-1,TRBJ2-3,TRBD1,many
CASSPTVYNEQFF,TGTGCCAGCTCGCCGACAGTCTACAATGAGCAGTTCTTC,TRBV18,TRBJ2-1,-,-
CASSGTSGPSTDTQYF,TGTGCCAGCAGCGGGACTAGTGGCCCCTCCACAGATACGCAGTATTTT,TRBV5-4,TRBJ2-3,TRBD2,-
CASSFTGTQETQYF,TGTGCCAGCAGCTTCACAGGGACTCAAGAGACCCAGTACTTC,TRBV11-2,TRBJ2-5,-,-
CASSPQGRGTEAFF,TGTGCCAGCAGCCCGCAGGGGAGGGGCACTGAAGCTTTCTTT,TRBV7-3,TRBJ1-1,-,few
CASSRLGYEQYF,TGTGCCAGCAGCAGACTTGGGTACGAGCAGTACTTC,TRBV12-3/TRBV12-4,TRBJ2-7,-,many
CASSPATTEAFF,TGTGCCAGCTCACCAGCGACCACTGAAGCTTTCTTT,TRBV18,TRBJ1-1,-,many
CSVPGQRYEQYF,TGCAGCGTGCCGGGACAGAGATACGAGCAGTACTTC,TRBV29-1,TRBJ2-7,TRBD1,-
CSVGQGDTEAFF,TGCAGCGTTGGGCAGGGTGACACTGAAGCTTTCTTT,TRBV29-1,TRBJ1-1,-,few
CASSSPGERTEAFF,TGTGCCAGCAGTTCCCCAGGGGAGCGCACTGAAGCTTTCTTT,TRBV12-3/TRBV12-4,TRBJ1-1,-,many
CASSQGYTGVHYEQYF,TGCGCCAGCAGCCAAGGATACACAGGGGTGCACTACGAGCAGTACTTC,TRBV4-1,TRBJ2-7,TRBD1,few
CASSFGLAGEQYF,TGTGCCAGCAGTTTCGGACTAGCGGGGGAGCAGTACTTC,TRBV12-3/TRBV12-4,TRBJ2-7,TRBD2,few
CAISERTDTQYF,TGTGCCATCAGTGAACGGACAGATACGCAGTATTTT,TRBV10-3,TRBJ2-3,-,-
CASSLGQHRSVEQFF,TGTGCCAGCAGCTTAGGGCAGCACCGTTCGGTTGAGCAGTTCTTC,TRBV7-2,TRBJ2-1,-,few
CASSYSRRQDEQYF,TGTGCCAGCAGTTACTCGAGGAGGCAGGACGAGCAGTACTTC,TRBV6-5,TRBJ2-7,-,few
CASSYSGTFGDTQYF,TGTGCCAGCAGTTACTCTGGAACGTTTGGAGATACGCAGTATTTT,TRBV6-5,TRBJ2-3,-,many
CASGTSGRGTQYF,TGTGCCAGCGGCACTAGCGGAAGGGGGACGCAGTATTTT,TRBV13,TRBJ2-3,TRBD2,few
CASSPLGRSSGDTQYF,TGTGCCAGCTCACCACTCGGGAGGAGTAGTGGGGATACGCAGTATTTT,TRBV18,TRBJ2-3,TRBD2,many
CASGPGGPSSSGANVLTF,TGTGCCAGCGGACCCGGGGGCCCTTCGAGCTCTGGGGCCAACGTCCTGACTTTC,TRBV12-3/TRBV12-4,TRBJ2-6,-,many